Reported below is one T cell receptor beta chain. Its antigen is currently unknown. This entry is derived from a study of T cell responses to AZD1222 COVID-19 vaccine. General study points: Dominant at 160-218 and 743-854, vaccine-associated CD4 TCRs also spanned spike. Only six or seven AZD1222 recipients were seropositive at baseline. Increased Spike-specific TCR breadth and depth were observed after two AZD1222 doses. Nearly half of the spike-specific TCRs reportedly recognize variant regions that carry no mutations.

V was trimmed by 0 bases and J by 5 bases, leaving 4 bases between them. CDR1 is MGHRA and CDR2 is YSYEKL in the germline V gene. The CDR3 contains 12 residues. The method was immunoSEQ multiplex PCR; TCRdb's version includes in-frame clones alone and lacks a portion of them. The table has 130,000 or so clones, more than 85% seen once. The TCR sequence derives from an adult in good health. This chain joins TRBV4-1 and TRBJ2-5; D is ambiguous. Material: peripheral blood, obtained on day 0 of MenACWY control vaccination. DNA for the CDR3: TGCGCCAGCAGCCAAGATTTCGAGACCCAGTACTTC. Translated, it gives CASSQDFETQYF.